This T cell receptor beta chain appears in the sequencing data of a study of CD8 T cells in Susac syndrome. V was cut by 1 base and J by 6 bases, with 6 bases left in between. CDR3 size: 12 residues. The germline gives CDR1 LGHDT, CDR2 YNNKEL (reference sequence). Reverse transcription of roughly 0.5 to 1 ug RNA used random hexamers. TCRdb passed the immunoSEQ multiplex PCR reads through MiXCR, listing each CDR3 protein once. This table holds 150,000 to 200,000 distinct CDR3 sequences, under 95% found once. This TCR was sampled from a human donor with multiple sclerosis. This chain links TRBV3-1 with TRBJ1-1; no firm D call. Sequences were obtained from CD4+ T cells from PBMCs. The DNA of the CDR3 is TGTGCCAGCAGCCAAGGAAGGTCTGAAGCTTTCTTT. Protein: CASSQGRSEAFF.